The present entry profiles one TCR beta chain with its context. The antigen is undetermined. Germline V lookup: CDR1 LGHNA, CDR2 YNFKEQ. This CDR3 has 16 amino acids. Trimming shortened V by 1 base and J by 2 bases, and 11 bases separated the two germline ends. The sample originates from a study of response to subunit inactivated influenza vaccine. Overall study results and limits: Authors proposed each seasonal influenza vaccination draws in few new T cells.

TCRdb passed the RT-PCR reads through MiXCR, listing each CDR3 protein once. The repertoire holds 450,000 to 600,000 distinct CDR3 sequences, with 7.6% as singletons. The material was PBMCs from blood, obtained approximately 25 months after vaccination. The receptor was isolated from a man between 45 and 75 years old who received an inactivated influenza vaccine. The chain uses TRBV4-2 and TRBJ2-2; TRBD1 might be the D (5 bases). CDR3 nucleotide sequence: TGTGCCAGCAGCCAAGTCACAGGTCGAAACACCGGGGAGCTGTTTTTT. Residues: CASSQVTGRNTGELFF.